These 25 T cell receptor beta chains share one sample of origin, sequenced in a study of T-cell memory formation after mild COVID-19. TCRdb re-analysed the 5' RACE reads in MiXCR, keeping a single row per CDR3 protein. The table has 350,000 to 400,000 distinct CDR3 sequences, about 15% seen once. Sequenced material: PBMCs or a T cell subset sorted from them (not recorded which). The receptors shown here come from a young man who had mild COVID-19 (a few samples of this study predate the infection). Cell type and time point are not known.

This chain connects TRBV12-3 or TRBV12-4 to TRBJ2-1; TRBD1 matches at 9 bases. V was pared by 7 bases and J by 7 bases, with 5 bases of the junction left unmatched. The CDR3 length is 13 residues. CDR3 DNA sequence: TGTGCCAGCATACTGACAGGGGGAAATGAGCAGTTCTTC. It yields the protein CASILTGGNEQFF.

V usage is TRBV7-9 and J usage is TRBJ1-6; weak D call: TRBD1 (5 bases). The ends were cut back, 5 bases at V and 12 bases at J, with 14 bases in the middle. The length of the CDR3 is 13 residues. Germline assignment: CDR1 SEHNR and CDR2 FQNEAQ (reference sequence). In nucleotides, the CDR3 is TGTGCCAGCAGCGGGACGGGGCTAGGACCCCTCCACTTT. Encoded protein: CASSGTGLGPLHF. Combining the CDR3 with reference TRBV7-9 and TRBJ1-6 gives the whole variable domain DTGVSQNPRHKITKRGQNVTFRCDPISEHNRLYWYRQTLGQGPEFLTYFQNEAQLEKSRLLSDRFSAERPKGSFSTLEIQRTEQGDSAMYLCASSGTGLGPLHFGNGTRLTVT.

This clonotype was detected ten times or more. The chain recombines TRBV4-1 with TRBJ1-1; D unresolved. Germline-derived CDR1 and CDR2 are MGHRA and YSYEKL. The CDR3 totals 14 residues. V lost 4 bases to trimming and J lost 1 base, with 10 bases between them. CDR3 residues: CASSPVGRNTEAFF. The DNA of the CDR3 is TGCGCCAGCAGCCCGGTTGGGAGGAACACTGAAGCTTTCTTT.

This clonotype has just a few counts. V gene TRBV29-1 combines with J gene TRBJ2-3; 8 nucleotides align to TRBD1. Germline loops: CDR1 SQVTM, CDR2 ANQGSEA. The CDR3 has 13 residues. After removal of 6 bases from V and 1 base from J, the junction contained 3 bases not matched to a gene. The CDR3 nucleotides read TGCAGCGTCGAACAGGGGGGCACAGATACGCAGTATTTT. The encoded protein is CSVEQGGTDTQYF.

This clonotype showed up many times. This chain uses TRBV20-1 with TRBJ2-7, with 8 bases fitting TRBD1. Losses at the gene ends were 6 bases for V and 5 bases for J; bases not matched to a gene: 6. This CDR3 spans 12 amino acids. Germline CDR1 DFQATT, CDR2 SNEGSKA (reference sequence). CDR3 residues: CSADRTGNEQYF. The CDR3 nucleotides are TGCAGTGCGGATCGGACAGGGAACGAGCAGTACTTC.

This clonotype was recorded a few times. This chain connects TRBV2 to TRBJ2-2, with D perhaps assigned TRBD1 or TRBD2 (5 bases each). V lost 7 bases to trimming and J lost 1 base, with 13 bases between them. This CDR3 contains 15 residues. The germline CDR1 and CDR2 sequences are SNHLY and FYNNEI. CDR3 in amino acids: CASNLEGWNTGELFF. Written as DNA, the CDR3 is TGTGCCAGCAATCTCGAGGGGTGGAACACCGGGGAGCTGTTTTTT.

This clonotype was seen more than once but under ten times. V usage is TRBV5-5 and J usage is TRBJ2-2, with 9 bases matching TRBD1. Germline trimming cut 1 base from V and 6 bases from J; bases unmatched to any gene: 7. Per the germline V gene, CDR1 is SGHKS and CDR2 is YYEKEE (reference sequence). There are 16 residues in the CDR3. The CDR3 DNA sequence: TGTGCCAGCAGCTTGAGGGCAGGGACAGGGCCCGGGGAGCTGTTTTTT. Encoded protein: CASSLRAGTGPGELFF.

In its sample, this clonotype was seen a few times. The genes are TRBV6-2 or TRBV6-3 and TRBJ2-2; D is ambiguous. The CDR3 runs 12 residues. The germline V gene encodes CDR1 MNHEY and CDR2 SVGEGT. Trimming pared 5 bases from V and 4 bases from J, leaving 5 bases between. The CDR3 DNA sequence: TGTGCCAGCAGTGGAAGCACCGGGGAGCTGTTTTTT. It yields the protein CASSGSTGELFF.

This clonotype was counted between two and nine times. The rearrangement uses TRBV4-3 and TRBJ2-1; D not certain. Germline CDR1 and CDR2: LGHNA and YSLEER. V was shortened by 2 bases and J by 4 bases, with 12 bases between the two germline ends. This CDR3 is 15 amino acids long. The CDR3 loop is CASSQSPGSYNEQFF. The CDR3 DNA reads TGCGCCAGCAGCCAATCCCCCGGGTCTTACAATGAGCAGTTCTTC.

In the case of this clonotype: This may be a read error, as it is one base from a much larger clone. The genes are TRBV5-1 and TRBJ2-1, with a possible D match to TRBD1 (5 bases). Germline-derived CDR1 and CDR2 are SGHRS and YFSETQ. This CDR3 is built from 15 residues. The CDR3 loop reads CDSSLVPGSGNEQFF. In DNA form, the CDR3 reads TGCGACAGCAGCTTGGTTCCAGGGTCCGGCAATGAGCAGTTCTTC.

The sample holds a few counts of this clonotype. The rearrangement links TRBV5-1 to TRBJ2-5; 11 nucleotides match TRBD2. CDR1 and CDR2 (germline): SGHRS, YFSETQ. Trimming removed 3 bases from V and 2 bases from J; junction bases left unmatched: 9. CDR3 length equals 17 residues. The CDR3 here is CASSSSLTSGAQETQYF. Written as DNA, the CDR3 is TGCGCCAGCAGCTCCTCCCTGACTAGCGGGGCTCAAGAGACCCAGTACTTC. Looking up the rest from reference TRBV5-1 and TRBJ2-5 gives the full variable domain: KAGVTQTPRYLIKTRGQQVTLSCSPISGHRSVSWYQQTPGQGLQFLFEYFSETQRNKGNFPGRFSGRQFSNSRSEMNVSTLELGDSALYLCASSSSLTSGAQETQYFGPGTRLLVL.

This chain links TRBV30 with TRBJ1-1; a possible D gene is TRBD1 (5 bases). Germline CDR1 is GTSNPN and CDR2 is SVGIG (reference sequence). V was trimmed by 4 bases and J by 7 bases, leaving 13 bases between them. The CDR3 is made up of 12 amino acids. The CDR3 sequence is CAWNSGLLEAFF. CDR3 DNA sequence: TGTGCCTGGAATTCGGGACTGCTTGAAGCTTTCTTT.

This clonotype was seen only a few times. This rearrangement joins TRBV10-3 to TRBJ1-3; D is unclear. The CDR3 spans 14 residues. Germline values: CDR1 ENHRY, CDR2 SYGVKD. V was cut by 6 bases and J by 0 bases, with 9 bases left in between. In DNA, the CDR3 is TGTGCCATCAGGAGGGATGGCTCTGGAAACACCATATATTTT. It codes for CAIRRDGSGNTIYF.

J is TRBJ2-5 and V is TRBV7-6; 9 bases line up with TRBD2. Germline values: CDR1 SGHVS, CDR2 FNYEAQ. The CDR3 has 15 amino acids. Germline trimming cut 3 bases from V and 4 bases from J; bases unmatched to any gene: 6. CDR3 residues: CASSFGLAGVETQYF. The CDR3 DNA follows: TGTGCCAGCAGCTTCGGCTTAGCGGGGGTAGAGACCCAGTACTTC.

The rearrangement links TRBV5-1 to TRBJ1-4; D call uncertain. V lost 0 bases and J lost 6, with 9 bases in between. In germline, CDR1 is SGHRS, CDR2 YFSETQ. The CDR3 is made up of 14 amino acids. The CDR3, as DNA: TGCGCCAGCAGCTTGGCCGGCAGAGATGAAAAACTGTTTTTT. It yields the protein CASSLAGRDEKLFF.

V usage is TRBV5-4 and J usage is TRBJ1-5; no clear D gene. Looked up from germline, CDR1 is SGHNT and CDR2 is YYREEE (reference sequence). The V gene lost 2 bases and the J gene lost 1 base, with 13 bases spanning the gap. The CDR3 contains 16 residues. The CDR3 loop reads CASSFGEFVSNQPQHF. The CDR3 DNA is TGTGCCAGCAGCTTTGGGGAATTCGTGAGCAATCAGCCCCAGCATTTT.

V usage is TRBV27 and J usage is TRBJ1-6; TRBD1 is a possible D gene (6 bases). V lost 3 bases, J lost 9 bases, and 9 bases lay in between. The CDR3 is 13 residues long. In germline, CDR1 is MNHEY, CDR2 SMNVEV (reference sequence). CDR3 in amino acids: CASSFTGLSPLHF. DNA for the CDR3: TGTGCCAGCAGTTTTACAGGGCTTTCACCCCTCCACTTT.

This clonotype was observed many times. One junction end disagrees with the germline gene, perhaps due to a read error. This chain uses TRBV5-1 with TRBJ2-5, with unresolved D. This CDR3 has 12 residues. Looked up from germline, CDR1 is SGHRS and CDR2 is YFSETQ. The CDR3 loop is CASSRDQETQYF. The CDR3 bases are TGTGCCAGCAGCCGGGACCAAGAGACCCAGTACTTC.

The chain has TRBV7-2 and TRBJ2-5; no definite D call. V shed 1 base and J shed 6 bases, with 27 bases lying between them. Per the germline V gene, CDR1 is SGHTA and CDR2 is FQGNSA. The CDR3 totals 19 residues. The CDR3 bases are TGTGCCAGCAGCTTAGAAGGTGGTAGAGGTTTTTTGGGTCTAAAGACCCAGTACTTC. The encoded protein is CASSLEGGRGFLGLKTQYF. Supplemented by reference TRBV7-2 and TRBJ2-5, the full variable domain reads GAGVSQSPSNKVTEKGKDVELRCDPISGHTALYWYRQSLGQGLEFLIYFQGNSAPDKSGLPSDRFSAERTGGSVSTLTIQRTQQEDSAVYLCASSLEGGRGFLGLKTQYFGPGTRLLVL.

The chain joins TRBV11-2 to TRBJ1-3; TRBD1 aligns across 7 bases. Trimming cost V 4 bases and J 7 bases; bases outside gene matches: 10. Per the germline V gene, CDR1 is SGHAT and CDR2 is FQNNGV. This CDR3 comprises 15 residues. CDR3 amino acids: CASSSLTGRSNTIYF. CDR3 in DNA: TGTGCCAGCAGCTCATTGACAGGGAGAAGTAACACCATATATTTT. Based on the CDR3 plus reference TRBV11-2 and TRBJ1-3, the full variable domain is EAGVAQSPRYKIIEKRQSVAFWCNPISGHATLYWYQQILGQGPKLLIQFQNNGVVDDSQLPKDRFSAERLKGVDSTLKIQPAKLEDSAVYLCASSSLTGRSNTIYFGEGSWLTVV.

This clonotype was counted a few times. The rearrangement links TRBV6-5 to TRBJ1-6, with D possibly matching TRBD1 (6 bases). The V and J ends lost 6 bases and 14 bases respectively, with 20 bases between them. Germline V lookup: CDR1 MNHEY, CDR2 SVGAGI. The CDR3 has 14 residues. CDR3 nucleotide sequence: TGTGCCAGCAGCAGCGGACAGTCCTTTCGGGCCCTCCACTTT. This encodes CASSSGQSFRALHF.

This clonotype has a count of ten or more. J is TRBJ2-5 and V is TRBV5-1; 8 positions match TRBD2. There are 19 residues in the CDR3. V gave up 3 bases and J gave up 5 bases; unmatched junction bases: 21. Germline CDR1 reads SGHRS; CDR2 reads YFSETQ. This CDR3 is CASSSSPQVSGGLGETQYF. DNA for the CDR3: TGCGCCAGCAGCTCGAGTCCCCAAGTCAGCGGGGGCCTCGGGGAGACCCAGTACTTC.

The chain links TRBV5-1 to TRBJ1-1, with D tentatively TRBD1 (6 bases). V was pared by 9 bases and J by 5 bases, with 17 bases between. The germline gives CDR1 SGHRS, CDR2 YFSETQ. This CDR3 is built from 13 residues. The CDR3 here is CATRKQGETEAFF. CDR3 DNA: TGCGCCACCAGGAAACAGGGAGAAACTGAAGCTTTCTTT.

The chain recombines TRBV4-3 with TRBJ2-1; TRBD1 agrees at 10 bases. Germline CDR1 reads LGHNA; CDR2 reads YSLEER. The ends lost 2 bases at V and 5 bases at J; junction bases unmatched: 6. The CDR3 loop spans 16 amino acids. The CDR3 loop reads CASSQWRQGANNEQFF. The CDR3, as DNA: TGCGCCAGCAGCCAATGGAGACAGGGGGCCAACAATGAGCAGTTCTTC.

In this sample, this clonotype turned up many times. CDR3: CASSQGIVENTGELFF. The CDR3 nucleotides read TGCGCCAGCAGCCAAGGGATCGTGGAGAACACCGGGGAGCTGTTTTTT. The genes are TRBV4-3 and TRBJ2-2, with D unresolved. CDR1 and CDR2 from the germline V gene are LGHNA and YSLEER. This CDR3 region has 16 residues. Trimming stripped 1 base from V and 1 base from J, with 10 bases between.